The 13 T cell receptor beta chains given below trace back to one sample, sequenced in a study of identical twins. TCRdb reprocessed the 5' RACE reads via MiXCR and lists one record per CDR3 protein. The sample has around 690,000 distinct CDR3 sequences, 21% seen once; the top ten hold 4% to 5.5%. These records were also assigned to another study, of T cells expressing NK-cell markers.

The specimen sequenced was PBMCs. Receptors originate from a woman in her late teens or twenties in good health.

This clonotype was detected a few times. The V gene is TRBV20-1, the J gene TRBJ2-1; 9 bases are a match to TRBD2. The CDR3 extends over 13 amino acids. Trimming at V came to 7 bases and at J to 4 bases, leaving 5 bases not matched to a gene. Germline CDR1 and CDR2: DFQATT and SNEGSKA (reference sequence). CDR3 amino acids: CSGAGGGYNEQFF. The CDR3 DNA reads as TGCAGTGGGGCGGGAGGGGGTTACAATGAGCAGTTCTTC.

This clonotype was observed many times. The chain has TRBV12-3 or TRBV12-4 and TRBJ2-1, with 9 bases fitting TRBD1. This CDR3 has 13 residues. V lost 6 bases to trimming and J lost 7 bases; unmatched junction nucleotides: 4. The CDR3, as DNA: TGTGCCAGCAGGGGACAGGGATTGAATGAGCAGTTCTTC. Protein product: CASRGQGLNEQFF.

The gene calls are TRBV5-1 and TRBJ2-7, with 14 bases matching TRBD2. This CDR3 region has 17 residues. CDR1 is SGHRS, CDR2 YFSETQ, per germline. V was clipped by 5 bases and J by 6 bases; unmatched bases: 13. The chain's CDR3 is CASRRGLAGDFASEQYF. The CDR3 DNA reads as TGCGCCAGCAGGAGGGGACTAGCGGGAGATTTCGCCTCCGAGCAGTACTTC.

This clonotype was seen only a few times. This chain connects TRBV5-1 to TRBJ2-3, with 7 bases that match TRBD1. With 2 bases clipped from V and 3 bases from J, the junction kept 6 bases outside the gene matches. Germline CDR1 is SGHRS and CDR2 is YFSETQ. CDR3 length: 15 residues. Written as DNA, the CDR3 is TGCGCCAGCAGCTTACCGGGACAGCTTACAGATACGCAGTATTTT. It codes for CASSLPGQLTDTQYF.

This clonotype was seen repeatedly, ten times or more. The rearrangement uses TRBV29-1 and TRBJ1-2; D is possibly TRBD1 (6 bases). This CDR3 has 12 residues. In germline, CDR1 is SQVTM, CDR2 ANQGSEA. The CDR3 sequence is CRTDSPNYGYTF. The CDR3 nucleotides read TGCAGGACGGACAGTCCTAACTATGGCTACACCTTC.

The chain carries TRBV7-9 and TRBJ1-1; 7 bases are a match to TRBD1. This CDR3 has 14 amino acids. Germline lookup yields CDR1 SEHNR and CDR2 FQNEAQ (reference sequence). With 5 bases clipped from V and 4 bases from J, the junction kept 7 bases outside the gene matches. CDR3 loop: CASSQTGIRTEAFF. The CDR3 DNA sequence: TGTGCCAGCAGCCAGACAGGGATCCGCACTGAAGCTTTCTTT. Complete variable domain (other parts from reference TRBV7-9 and TRBJ1-1): DTGVSQNPRHKITKRGQNVTFRCDPISEHNRLYWYRQTLGQGPEFLTYFQNEAQLEKSRLLSDRFSAERPKGSFSTLEIQRTEQGDSAMYLCASSQTGIRTEAFFGQGTRLTVV.

The chain uses TRBV12-3 or TRBV12-4 and TRBJ2-1; 15 nucleotides agree with TRBD2. CDR3 size: 16 residues. The trim removed 6 bases at V and 5 bases at J, leaving 5 bases unmatched. DNA for the CDR3: TGTGCCAGCAGCCCTTGGACTAGCGGGAGGGACAATGAGCAGTTCTTC. Its translation: CASSPWTSGRDNEQFF.

This clonotype occurred a few times. The J gene is TRBJ2-3, the V gene TRBV4-2, with D hard to call. Between the trimmed V and J ends, which lost 0 bases and 9 bases, there was a span of 7 bases. The CDR3 extends over 12 amino acids. Germline CDR1 LGHNA, CDR2 YNFKEQ. The CDR3 loop is CASSQDKVTQYF. CDR3 in DNA: TGTGCCAGCAGCCAAGATAAAGTGACGCAGTATTTT.

This chain joins TRBV20-1 and TRBJ2-6, with D perhaps TRBD1 (6 bases). The ends were cut back, 0 bases at V and 0 bases at J, with 12 bases in the middle. This CDR3 spans 17 amino acids. Germline loops: CDR1 DFQATT, CDR2 SNEGSKA (reference sequence). The CDR3 sequence is CSARDRQTGSGANVLTF. The CDR3 DNA reads as TGCAGTGCTAGAGATCGACAGACAGGCTCTGGGGCCAACGTCCTGACTTTC.

The chain joins TRBV3-1 to TRBJ2-7; D not resolved. The ends were cut back, 1 base at V and 0 bases at J, with 10 bases in the middle. The CDR3 has 15 amino acids. Germline CDR1 LGHDT, CDR2 YNNKEL (reference sequence). DNA for the CDR3: TGTGCCAGCAGCCAAGCCCCAGGCTTCTCCTACGAGCAGTACTTC. It encodes CASSQAPGFSYEQYF.

This clonotype has ten or more counts. This chain links TRBV7-9 with TRBJ2-1; 13 bases map to TRBD2. The junction had 2 bases not matched to a gene; V was cut back by 2 bases and J by 4 bases. CDR1 and CDR2 from the germline V gene are SEHNR and FQNEAQ (reference sequence). This CDR3 has 16 residues. The chain's CDR3 is CASSLQLAGGYNEQFF. The CDR3 coding sequence is TGTGCCAGCAGCTTACAACTAGCGGGAGGGTACAATGAGCAGTTCTTC.

This clonotype was seen a few times. V and J are TRBV4-3 and TRBJ2-3; D is perhaps TRBD2 (7 bases). The length of the CDR3 is 15 residues. V was trimmed by 8 bases and J by 6 bases, leaving 21 bases between them. CDR1 and CDR2 from the germline V gene are LGHNA and YSLEER. CDR3 sequence: CASPTRGRAADTQYF. The CDR3 DNA sequence: TGCGCCAGCCCCACGAGGGGGAGGGCCGCCGATACGCAGTATTTT.

J is TRBJ2-1 and V is TRBV12-3 or TRBV12-4; D is possibly TRBD2 (6 bases). V lost 5 bases and J lost 6, with 17 bases in between. CDR3 length equals 15 residues. CDR3 region: CASSPRGTDLNEQFF. CDR3 DNA: TGTGCCAGCAGTCCACGGGGGACGGACCTCAATGAGCAGTTCTTC.